Shown below are 15 T cell receptor beta chains from a single sample sequenced in a study of blood T cells in healthy people across ages (dated by TCRdb to 2013 to 2016). Libraries were constructed by 5' RACE. Sequenced using an Illumina HiSeq 2500. A second 7 to 11 cycle PCR used a sample-barcoded 5' primer and a J-beta primer mix. In TCRdb, the public reads were trimmed at Q25 with fastp and aligned with MiXCR, with productive beta chains retained. Records with the same CDR3 protein are collapsed into one entry carrying the most frequent genes and DNA. The sample table lists 700,000 to 950,000 distinct CDR3 sequences, 55% to 70% of them with a count of one. Roughly 20% of the sample is held by the ten biggest clonotypes. The source material was blood. The receptors derive from a young man in good health.

V and J are TRBV21-1 and TRBJ2-5. TRBV21-1 constitutes a pseudogene. The CDR3 has 12 amino acids. The CDR3 sequence is CASSSKPETQYF. CDR3 DNA sequence: TGTGCCAGCAGCAGTAAGCCAGAGACCCAGTACTTC.

This chain joins TRBV29-1 and TRBJ1-2; 9 bases fit TRBD1. The CDR3 runs to 13 residues. V was clipped by 4 bases and J by 6 bases; unmatched bases: 6. CDR1 is SQVTM and CDR2 is ANQGSEA in the germline V gene. CDR3 sequence: CSVGTGEVHGYTF. The CDR3 DNA follows: TGCAGCGTTGGGACAGGGGAGGTACATGGCTACACCTTC.

In its sample, this clonotype was seen a few times. The chain joins TRBV28 to TRBJ1-2; D perhaps matches TRBD1 (5 bases). Germline CDR1 and CDR2: MDHEN and SYDVKM. The CDR3 is 15 amino acids. V was shortened by 6 bases and J by 2 bases, with 16 bases between the two germline ends. CDR3 in DNA: TGTGCCAGCAGGTCGACAGCGGTAGTCAACTATGGCTACACCTTC. Protein sequence: CASRSTAVVNYGYTF.

The chain has TRBV20-1 and TRBJ2-7; TRBD2 matches 9 bases. Trimming took 6 bases from V and 7 from J; bases not matched to a gene: 22. The CDR3 is made up of 17 amino acids. Looked up from germline, CDR1 is DFQATT and CDR2 is SNEGSKA (reference sequence). Written as DNA, the CDR3 is TGCAGTGCCGAGAGGGGAGCGGGAGGAACCACCCTTGATGAGCAGTACTTC. As protein: CSAERGAGGTTLDEQYF.

This clonotype turned up a few times. This chain uses TRBV5-1 with TRBJ1-2; 8 bases are shared with TRBD1. The CDR3 has 13 amino acids. Germline CDR1 SGHRS, CDR2 YFSETQ. The junction had 3 bases not matched to a gene; V was cut back by 2 bases and J by 6 bases. CDR3 sequence (DNA): TGCGCCAGCAGCTTTGGACAGGGCGATGGCTACACCTTC. Translation: CASSFGQGDGYTF.

The chain recombines TRBV20-1 with TRBJ2-3; tentative D call: TRBD2 (5 bases). The CDR3 sequence is 15 residues long. The V end was cut by 5 bases, the J end by 0 bases, with 15 bases between. Per the germline V gene, CDR1 is DFQATT and CDR2 is SNEGSKA (reference sequence). DNA of the CDR3: TGCAGTGCTCCGCCCAAGCGAGGGAGCACAGATACGCAGTATTTT. Encoded protein: CSAPPKRGSTDTQYF.

This chain joins TRBV14 and TRBJ1-5, with 7 nucleotides matching TRBD1. V lost 2 bases and J lost 2; bases outside the gene matches: 6. Germline assignment: CDR1 SGHDN and CDR2 FVKESK. This CDR3 contains 16 residues. The CDR3, as DNA: TGTGCCAGCAGCCAACTACAGGGGCCAGGCAATCAGCCCCAGCATTTT. Its translation is CASSQLQGPGNQPQHF. Using reference TRBV14 and TRBJ1-5 for the parts outside the CDR3, the full variable domain is EAGVTQFPSHSVIEKGQTVTLRCDPISGHDNLYWYRRVMGKEIKFLLHFVKESKQDESGMPNNRFLAERTGGTYSTLKVQPAELEDSGVYFCASSQLQGPGNQPQHFGDGTRLSIL.

The chain has TRBV10-3 and TRBJ2-7; D is unresolved. This CDR3 has 11 amino acids. From germline, CDR1 is ENHRY and CDR2 SYGVKD. Between the trimmed V and J ends, which lost 6 bases and 9 bases, there was a span of 12 bases. The CDR3 coding sequence is TGTGCCATCAGGACCCCTGGCGGGCAGTACTTC. This gives the protein CAIRTPGGQYF.

The gene calls are TRBV6-5 and TRBJ2-1, with 9 nucleotides matching TRBD2. This CDR3 region has 15 residues. V shed 6 bases, J shed 6 bases, and the junction held 9 bases outside the gene matches. Germline V CDR1 and CDR2: MNHEY, SVGAGI. The CDR3 region has the DNA TGTGCCAGCAGGGAACTAGCGGGTTTTTCCAATGAGCAGTTCTTC. It yields the protein CASRELAGFSNEQFF.

This chain links TRBV7-2 with TRBJ2-5, with TRBD1 identical over 7 bases. V gave up 8 bases and J gave up 1 base; unmatched junction bases: 7. The germline V gene encodes CDR1 SGHTA and CDR2 FQGNSA. The CDR3 length is 14 residues. CDR3 bases: TGTGCCAGCCAGAAAGGGGGCCTCCAAGAGACCCAGTACTTC. Protein sequence: CASQKGGLQETQYF.

As concerns this clonotype: One junction end disagrees with the germline gene, perhaps due to a read error. The chain employs TRBV4-3 and TRBJ2-4; D tentatively fits TRBD1 or TRBD2 (7 bases each). Germline CDR1 LGHNA, CDR2 YSLEER. The CDR3 length is 18 residues. For the CDR3, the DNA is TGCGCCAGCAGCCAAGAAGGGGGGGGAGGGGGCCCAGAAAACATCCAGTACTTC. Its translation: CASSQEGGGGGPENIQYF.

The chain combines TRBV5-1 with TRBJ1-1; D is uncertain. The V end was cut by 4 bases, the J end by 0 bases, with 13 bases between. This CDR3 is built from 15 residues. Germline V gene data show CDR1 as SGHRS and CDR2 as YFSETQ. The CDR3 sequence: CASSPGRGLNTEAFF. CDR3 DNA sequence: TGCGCCAGCAGCCCTGGACGGGGATTGAACACTGAAGCTTTCTTT.

This chain joins TRBV3-1 and TRBJ2-5; D is undetermined. The CDR3 is 16 residues long. In germline, CDR1 is LGHDT, CDR2 YNNKEL (reference sequence). V gave up 2 bases and J gave up 0 bases, with 13 bases separating them. In DNA form, the CDR3 reads TGTGCCAGCAGCCAAAACCCGACGGTGTACCAAGAGACCCAGTACTTC. Amino acid sequence: CASSQNPTVYQETQYF.

The chain is built from TRBV9 and TRBJ2-1; TRBD1 aligns across 7 bases. V gave up 2 bases and J gave up 8 bases; unmatched junction bases: 10. The germline gives CDR1 SGDLS, CDR2 YYNGEE. This CDR3 is 15 amino acids long. Here the CDR3 DNA reads TGTGCCAGCAGCGTTTTTTCACAGGGGATATATGAGCAGTTCTTC. It encodes CASSVFSQGIYEQFF.

The J gene is TRBJ2-7, the V gene TRBV20-1, with 10 positions matching TRBD2. The J call is doubtful: the DNA matches TRBJ2-5 better. The CDR3 runs 16 residues. Per germline, CDR1 DFQATT and CDR2 SNEGSKA (reference sequence). DNA of the CDR3: TGCAGTGCTAGAGGAGGACTAGCGGCTTCGGGAGAGACCCAGTACTTC. The encoded protein is CSARGGLAASGETQYF.